The rows below give T cell receptor beta chains drawn from one sample of a study of blood T cell repertoires in COVID-19. Clones were sequenced by immunoSEQ multiplex PCR, and TCRdb holds only the in-frame ones, with some missing. The sample consists of around 450,000 clones, approximately 90% of them appearing once. The material sequenced was peripheral blood. The receptors derive from a woman aged 25 to 39 with acute or convalescent COVID-19. Both conserved end residues are part of each CDR3. D genes are given only for firm matches. Only some rows state a clone size, as once, few, many or a class for expanded clones.

D gene | J gene | clone size | V gene | CDR3 DNA | CDR3 protein
TRBD2 | TRBJ2-2 | - | TRBV5-1 | TGCGCCAGCAGCTACCGGACTAGCGGGGGAAGCGGGGAGCTGTTTTTT | CASSYRTSGGSGELFF
TRBD2 | TRBJ2-1 | - | TRBV19 | TGTGCCAGTGTCGGACAGGGAGTAGCGGGGGGCCGGGGTAATGAGCAGTTCTTC | CASVGQGVAGGRGNEQFF
- | TRBJ1-4 | - | TRBV29-1 | TGCAGCGTTGAAGTCCCCGGACAGCATGAAAAACTGTTTTTT | CSVEVPGQHEKLFF
TRBD1 | TRBJ2-7 | - | TRBV4-1 | TGCGCCAGCAGCCAAGCAGACAGGGTGGGTGAGCAGTACTTC | CASSQADRVGEQYF
- | TRBJ2-7 | - | TRBV4-2 | TGTGCCAGCAGCCAAGGTCTCGGCTCCTACGAGCAGTACTTC | CASSQGLGSYEQYF
- | TRBJ1-1 | - | TRBV6-5 | TGTGCCAGCACGAGGAGAGAGGACACTGAAGCTTTCTTT | CASTRREDTEAFF
TRBD1 | TRBJ1-2 | few | TRBV19 | TGTTCCACCGGCACAGGGGAAACTAACTATGGCTACACCTTC | CSTGTGETNYGYTF
TRBD2 | TRBJ2-3 | once | TRBV4-1 | TGCGCCAGCAGCCAAGTAAAAGCGGGGGCCCGCACAGATACGCAGTATTTT | CASSQVKAGARTDTQYF
TRBD1 | TRBJ1-2 | once | TRBV7-9 | TGTGCCAGCAGCCCCTGGGACAGGGGAGGGGATGGCTACACCTTC | CASSPWDRGGDGYTF
TRBD1 | TRBJ1-1 | - | TRBV11-2 | TGTGCCAGCAGCCCCAGACAGGGGGGAGGAACTGAAGCTTTCTTT | CASSPRQGGGTEAFF
- | TRBJ1-2 | - | TRBV2 | TGTGCCAGCAGTGTTAGTGGCTATGGCTACACCTTC | CASSVSGYGYTF
- | TRBJ2-7 | - | TRBV21-1 | TGTGCCAGCAGCATCACACCGGGGGGCTCCTACGAGCAGTACTTC | CASSITPGGSYEQYF
TRBD2 | TRBJ2-3 | - | TRBV3-1/TRBV3-2 | TGTGCCAGCAGCCAAGAGGGGGGGAGCACAGATACGCAGTATTTT | CASSQEGGSTDTQYF
- | TRBJ1-1 | - | TRBV5-1 | TGCGCCAGCAGCCACTCGCAACAGGGCGGGTACACTGAAGCTTTCTTT | CASSHSQQGGYTEAFF
- | TRBJ2-7 | - | TRBV3-1/TRBV3-2 | TGTGCCAGCAGCCGAAGAACTATCACAGAGCAGTACTTC | CASSRRTITEQYF
- | TRBJ1-5 | - | TRBV11-2 | TGTGCCAGCAGCTTGTATAGCAATCAGCCCCAGCATTTT | CASSLYSNQPQHF